The 32 T cell receptor beta chains below come from one sample, sequenced in a study of PD-1 blockade in classical Hodgkin lymphoma. In every patient, relapse followed autologous stem cell transplantation, while exposure to brentuximab vedotin differed. TCRdb's table, derived via immunoSEQ multiplex PCR, lists solely in-frame clones and lacks some. The sample gives tens of thousands of clones, approximately 94% of which show up once; approximately 8% is in the top ten. The material was peripheral blood mononuclear cells (PBMCs), obtained at baseline. The source of these receptors is a human donor with classical Hodgkin lymphoma.

A word on this clone: The junction departs from the called germline gene at one end, perhaps through a read error. Other DNA variants within this sample encode the same CDR3. The rearrangement links TRBV19 to TRBJ2-3; 13 bases align to TRBD2. Germline V gene sequence: CDR1 LNHDA, CDR2 SQIVND (reference sequence). This CDR3 spans 17 amino acids. The CDR3 DNA follows: TGTGCCAGTAACTGGGGACTAGCGGGACCGCGCACAGATACGCAGTACTTT. This gives the protein CASNWGLAGPRTDTQYF.

The chain has TRBV27 and TRBJ2-7, with a tentative D call TRBD1 (6 bases). Germline V gene data show CDR1 as MNHEY and CDR2 as SMNVEV (reference sequence). This CDR3 has 13 residues. V was clipped by 5 bases and J by 2 bases, with 10 bases between them. The CDR3 DNA follows: TGTGCCAGCAGTCCCGGACAGACCTACGAGCAGTACTTC. The encoded protein is CASSPGQTYEQYF.

This chain's CDR3 is CASAEQGRNNQPQHF. DNA of the CDR3: TGTGCCAGCGCAGAGCAGGGGAGGAACAATCAGCCCCAGCATTTT. The chain uses TRBV27 and TRBJ1-5, with a tentative D call TRBD1 (6 bases). This CDR3 spans 15 amino acids. In germline, CDR1 is MNHEY, CDR2 SMNVEV (reference sequence). V shed 8 bases and J shed 3 bases, with 17 bases lying between them.

The V and J genes are TRBV25-1 and TRBJ2-1, with D hard to call. The V and J ends lost 6 bases and 6 bases respectively, with 6 bases between them. This CDR3 has 11 amino acids. Germline loops: CDR1 MGHDK, CDR2 SYGVNS. The CDR3 here is CASRTGNEQFF. The CDR3 bases are TGTGCCAGCAGGACCGGCAATGAGCAGTTCTTC. Variable domain in full (rest from reference TRBV25-1 and TRBJ2-1): EADIYQTPRYLVIGTGKKITLECSQTMGHDKMYWYQQDPGMELHLIHYSYGVNSTEKGDLSSESTVSRIRTEHFPLTLESARPSHTSQYLCASRTGNEQFFGPGTRLTVL.

The chain combines TRBV28 with TRBJ1-1; TRBD1 matches 7 bases. CDR3 length: 16 residues. V shed 6 bases and J 1 base; nucleotides not matched to a gene: 11. Germline CDR1 is MDHEN and CDR2 is SYDVKM. DNA for the CDR3: TGTGCCAGCAGCTTCTTCACCGGGACAGCGAACACTGAAGCTTTCTTT. Its protein product is CASSFFTGTANTEAFF. Looking up the rest from reference TRBV28 and TRBJ1-1 gives the full variable domain: DVKVTQSSRYLVKRTGEKVFLECVQDMDHENMFWYRQDPGLGLRLIYFSYDVKMKEKGDIPEGYSVSREKKERFSLILESASTNQTSMYLCASSFFTGTANTEAFFGQGTRLTVV.

This clone has only one observation. This sequence joins TRBV6-6 and TRBJ2-1, with 12 positions matching TRBD2. CDR3 length: 15 residues. The V gene end was trimmed by 6 bases and the J gene end by 8 bases; junction bases not matched to a gene: 8. Germline-derived CDR1 and CDR2 are MNHNY and SVGAGI (reference sequence). The CDR3 here is CASSPRTSGMDEQFF. In nucleotides, the CDR3 is TGTGCCAGCAGCCCCAGGACTAGCGGGATGGATGAGCAGTTCTTC.

The rearrangement uses TRBV5-4 and TRBJ2-7; possibly TRBD2 for D (6 bases). CDR1 is SGHNT and CDR2 is YYREEE in the germline V gene (reference sequence). CDR3 size: 12 residues. Trimming cost V 3 bases and J 2 bases, with 6 bases left between them. In DNA form, the CDR3 reads TGTGCCAGCAGCTCGGGGGCCTACGAGCAGTACTTC. This translates into CASSSGAYEQYF. The full variable domain, its missing parts supplied by reference TRBV5-4 and TRBJ2-7, is ETGVTQSPTHLIKTRGQQVTLRCSSQSGHNTVSWYQQALGQGPQFIFQYYREEENGRGNFPPRFSGLQFPNYSSELNVNALELDDSALYLCASSSGAYEQYFGPGTRLTVT.

The chain has TRBV30 and TRBJ2-1; 13 bases fit TRBD2. The CDR3 extends over 20 amino acids. Trimming took 0 bases from V and 4 from J; bases not matched to a gene: 15. Germline V gene sequence: CDR1 GTSNPN, CDR2 SVGIG (reference sequence). This chain's CDR3 is CAWSVGQLVTSGRGYNEQFF. The CDR3 region has the DNA TGTGCCTGGAGTGTTGGGCAGTTAGTAACTAGCGGGAGGGGTTACAATGAGCAGTTCTTC.

The V call is TRBV27, the J call TRBJ2-6; D assignment may be TRBD1 or TRBD2 (6 bases each). Germline CDR1 MNHEY, CDR2 SMNVEV (reference sequence). V shed 1 base and J shed 0 bases, with 13 bases lying between them. The CDR3 has 18 amino acids. The CDR3 protein is CASSLLVGGPSGANVLTF. CDR3 in DNA: TGTGCCAGCAGTTTATTGGTCGGGGGCCCCTCTGGGGCCAACGTCCTGACTTTC. The complete variable domain, with remaining parts taken from reference TRBV27 and TRBJ2-6, reads EAQVTQNPRYLITVTGKKLTVTCSQNMNHEYMSWYRQDPGLGLRQIYYSMNVEVTDKGDVPEGYKVSRKEKRNFPLILESPSPNQTSLYFCASSLLVGGPSGANVLTFGAGSRLTVL.

V and J are TRBV27 and TRBJ2-3, with 7 nucleotides matching TRBD1. Per germline, CDR1 MNHEY and CDR2 SMNVEV (reference sequence). Losses at the gene ends were 3 bases for V and 5 bases for J; bases not matched to a gene: 5. The CDR3 runs to 14 residues. In DNA form, the CDR3 reads TGTGCCAGCAGTTTCGAGGGGGCCGGAGATACGCAGTATTTT. It encodes CASSFEGAGDTQYF.

This rearrangement joins TRBV7-9 to TRBJ1-6, with D possibly matching TRBD1 (5 bases). This CDR3 region has 18 residues. V was cut by 5 bases and J by 3 bases, with 20 bases left in between. Germline values: CDR1 SEHNR, CDR2 FQNEAQ (reference sequence). The CDR3 is CASSGRTADSDYNSPLHF. DNA of the CDR3: TGTGCCAGCAGCGGTCGCACGGCCGACAGTGACTATAATTCACCCCTCCACTTT.

This rearrangement joins TRBV28 to TRBJ2-1; 13 nucleotides match TRBD2. The CDR3 sequence is 19 residues long. Germline assignment: CDR1 MDHEN and CDR2 SYDVKM. V shed 4 bases and J 1 base; nucleotides not matched to a gene: 10. This CDR3 reads CASSYGLAGVGRSYNEQFF. DNA of the CDR3: TGTGCCAGCAGTTATGGACTAGCGGGAGTCGGTAGGTCCTACAATGAGCAGTTCTTC.

This chain joins TRBV25-1 and TRBJ1-4; D ambiguous. V dropped 1 base and J dropped 6 bases, with 18 bases sitting between them. The CDR3 consists of 17 residues. Looked up from germline, CDR1 is MGHDK and CDR2 is SYGVNS. The CDR3 protein is CASSEFRQDGWDEKLFF. CDR3 sequence (DNA): TGTGCCAGCAGTGAATTCCGGCAGGATGGGTGGGATGAAAAACTGTTTTTT.

The gene calls are TRBV27 and TRBJ2-7, with a possible D match to TRBD2 (5 bases). The germline V gene has CDR1 MNHEY and CDR2 SMNVEV (reference sequence). Trimming cost V 7 bases and J 3 bases, with 19 bases left between them. The CDR3 totals 15 residues. The CDR3 bases are TGTGCCAGCACCTCCGCCGGCGGGTCCTTCTACGAGCAGTACTTC. This sequence encodes CASTSAGGSFYEQYF.

This clone appeared once. CDR3 residues: CAWTGRGNTEAFF. The CDR3 DNA is TGTGCCTGGACGGGCAGGGGGAACACTGAAGCTTTCTTT. The chain joins TRBV30 to TRBJ1-1, with D possibly being TRBD1 (6 bases). Between the trimmed V and J ends, which lost 4 bases and 1 base, there was a span of 10 bases. The CDR3 totals 13 residues. Germline CDR1 and CDR2: GTSNPN and SVGIG (reference sequence). The whole variable domain, remainder taken from reference TRBV30 and TRBJ1-1, is SQTIHQWPATLVQPVGSPLSLECTVEGTSNPNLYWYRQAAGRGLQLLFYSVGIGQISSEVPQNLSASRPQDRQFILSSKKLLLSDSGFYLCAWTGRGNTEAFFGQGTRLTVV.

The table lists this clone with a count of one. The J gene is TRBJ2-1, the V gene TRBV6-4; 9 bases align to TRBD2. CDR1 is MRHNA, CDR2 SNTAGT, per germline. This CDR3 has 14 residues. Unmatched junction bases numbered 7, after V lost 3 bases and J lost 10 bases. DNA for the CDR3: TGTGCCAGCAGTGAGGGCGGGGGGGCATCCGAGCAGTTCTTC. Translation: CASSEGGGASEQFF.

The chain combines TRBV6-5 with TRBJ2-7; D remains unclear. With 6 bases removed from V and 4 bases from J, the gap between germline ends came to 7 bases. This CDR3 comprises 11 residues. Germline V CDR1 and CDR2: MNHEY, SVGAGI. The CDR3 DNA is TGTGCCAGCAGGTTCGGATACGAGCAGTACTTC. Translation gives CASRFGYEQYF.

The V and J genes are TRBV6-1 and TRBJ2-7; D remains unclear. V lost 1 base, J lost 2 bases, and 12 bases lay in between. The CDR3 length is 15 residues. From germline, CDR1 is MNHNS and CDR2 SASEGT. The CDR3 region has the DNA TGTGCCAGCAGTGAAGTCAACACCGAGGCCTACGAGCAGTACTTC. As protein: CASSEVNTEAYEQYF.

This chain connects TRBV11-3 to TRBJ2-7; possible D gene TRBD2, 6 bases. The germline gives CDR1 SGHNT, CDR2 YENEEA. The CDR3 is 13 residues long. Trimming removed 5 bases at V and 5 bases at J, with 13 bases between. CDR3 loop: CASSLGREHEQYF. CDR3 sequence (DNA): TGTGCCAGCAGCCTAGGACGGGAGCACGAGCAGTACTTC.

The V and J genes are TRBV2 and TRBJ1-4; 8 nucleotides agree with TRBD1. V shed 9 bases and J 8 bases; nucleotides not matched to a gene: 11. The length of the CDR3 is 14 residues. Per the germline V gene, CDR1 is SNHLY and CDR2 is FYNNEI. The CDR3 reads CASNRDRNREKLFF. CDR3 DNA sequence: TGTGCCAGTAACCGGGACAGGAATAGGGAAAAACTGTTTTTT.

The chain links TRBV30 to TRBJ1-1; weak D call: TRBD1 (5 bases). Germline assignment: CDR1 GTSNPN and CDR2 SVGIG (reference sequence). The CDR3 is 12 residues long. V was shortened by 4 bases and J by 5 bases, with 11 bases between the two germline ends. The CDR3 region is CAWTMGPTEAFF. The CDR3 DNA sequence: TGTGCCTGGACGATGGGGCCAACTGAAGCTTTCTTT.

The chain links TRBV6-5 to TRBJ1-1; no clear D gene. V lost 10 bases and J 3 bases, leaving 9 bases between the germline ends. Germline values: CDR1 MNHEY, CDR2 SVGAGI. The CDR3 covers 11 residues. DNA of the CDR3: TGTGCCACCACTGGCCACACTGAAGCTTTCTTT. Translated: CATTGHTEAFF.

The genes are TRBV5-1 and TRBJ2-4, with TRBD1 matching over 7 bases. This CDR3 comprises 18 residues. The V gene's germline CDR1 is SGHRS and CDR2 YFSETQ. Unmatched junction bases numbered 9, after V lost 0 bases and J lost 0 bases. CDR3 amino acids: CASSLVAGTALAKNIQYF. CDR3 DNA: TGCGCCAGCAGCTTGGTAGCTGGGACAGCCCTAGCCAAAAACATTCAGTACTTC.

This rearrangement joins TRBV29-1 to TRBJ2-7; 10 bases fit TRBD1. The V gene's germline CDR1 is SQVTM and CDR2 ANQGSEA. V lost 4 bases to trimming and J lost 2 bases; unmatched junction nucleotides: 11. CDR3 length: 16 residues. The DNA of the CDR3 is TGCAGCGTTGTAAGACAGGGGGCCACATTTCCCTACGAGCAGTACTTC. Translated, it gives CSVVRQGATFPYEQYF.

The V and J genes are TRBV27 and TRBJ1-5, with TRBD1 identical over 10 bases. V was pared by 7 bases and J by 4 bases, with 10 bases of the junction left unmatched. The germline CDR1 and CDR2 sequences are MNHEY and SMNVEV (reference sequence). The CDR3 loop spans 16 amino acids. CDR3 DNA: TGTGCCAGCAACGGAGGGACAGGGGCTCCGAATCAGCCCCAGCATTTT. Residues: CASNGGTGAPNQPQHF.

This sequence joins TRBV19 and TRBJ1-2, with 8 bases fitting TRBD1. This CDR3 has 14 residues. Looked up from germline, CDR1 is LNHDA and CDR2 is SQIVND (reference sequence). The ends lost 4 bases at V and 8 bases at J; junction bases unmatched: 9. The DNA for the CDR3 is TGTGCCAGTAGTAGCCCGGACAGGGCTGAGGGCTACACCTTC. This sequence encodes CASSSPDRAEGYTF.

Points on this clone: This sample includes further DNA sequences coding for the same CDR3. The chain is built from TRBV19 and TRBJ2-5, with D possibly TRBD1 on 6 matching bases. The CDR3 is made up of 12 amino acids. Germline values: CDR1 LNHDA, CDR2 SQIVND (reference sequence). V was cut by 2 bases and J by 5 bases, with 6 bases left in between. The CDR3 loop is CASSIRGETQYF. The CDR3 nucleotides read TGTGCCAGTAGTATAAGGGGGGAGACCCAGTACTTC.

This chain links TRBV10-3 with TRBJ2-7; tentatively, D is TRBD1 or TRBD2 (5 bases each). The CDR3 extends over 13 amino acids. V dropped 7 bases and J dropped 5 bases, with 15 bases sitting between them. From germline, CDR1 is ENHRY and CDR2 SYGVKD. As DNA, the CDR3 is TGTGCCATCACCCCCGTGGGACCCCACGAGCAGTACTTC. Protein: CAITPVGPHEQYF.

The V call is TRBV28, the J call TRBJ2-7; TRBD2 agrees at 9 bases. The ends lost 7 bases at V and 1 base at J; junction bases unmatched: 23. The CDR3 consists of 20 residues. In germline, CDR1 is MDHEN, CDR2 SYDVKM. The CDR3 spells CASTTPRPSGTLRRSYEQYF. The CDR3, as DNA: TGTGCCAGCACCACCCCCCGGCCTAGCGGGACACTGCGCCGTTCCTACGAGCAGTACTTC.

The chain links TRBV28 to TRBJ1-2; D remains unclear. Germline V gene lookup returns CDR1 MDHEN and CDR2 SYDVKM. Trimming stripped 3 bases from V and 3 bases from J, with 5 bases between. The CDR3 has 12 amino acids. The CDR3, as DNA: TGTGCCAGCAGTTTTTTATACTATGGCTACACCTTC. Translation gives CASSFLYYGYTF.

The chain uses TRBV30 and TRBJ1-2, with TRBD1 as a possible D gene (6 bases). The germline gives CDR1 GTSNPN, CDR2 SVGIG (reference sequence). The CDR3 is made up of 14 amino acids. V shed 0 bases and J shed 8 bases, with 16 bases lying between them. This chain's CDR3 is CAWSVQGLARGYTF. In DNA form, the CDR3 reads TGTGCCTGGAGTGTACAGGGACTAGCTCGAGGCTACACCTTC.

V and J are TRBV6-6 and TRBJ1-2; D not certain. V dropped 0 bases and J dropped 4 bases, with 3 bases sitting between them. The CDR3 is made up of 12 amino acids. Per the germline V gene, CDR1 is MNHNY and CDR2 is SVGAGI (reference sequence). CDR3: CASSYSGYGYTF. In nucleotides, the CDR3 is TGTGCCAGCAGTTACTCGGGCTATGGCTACACCTTC.